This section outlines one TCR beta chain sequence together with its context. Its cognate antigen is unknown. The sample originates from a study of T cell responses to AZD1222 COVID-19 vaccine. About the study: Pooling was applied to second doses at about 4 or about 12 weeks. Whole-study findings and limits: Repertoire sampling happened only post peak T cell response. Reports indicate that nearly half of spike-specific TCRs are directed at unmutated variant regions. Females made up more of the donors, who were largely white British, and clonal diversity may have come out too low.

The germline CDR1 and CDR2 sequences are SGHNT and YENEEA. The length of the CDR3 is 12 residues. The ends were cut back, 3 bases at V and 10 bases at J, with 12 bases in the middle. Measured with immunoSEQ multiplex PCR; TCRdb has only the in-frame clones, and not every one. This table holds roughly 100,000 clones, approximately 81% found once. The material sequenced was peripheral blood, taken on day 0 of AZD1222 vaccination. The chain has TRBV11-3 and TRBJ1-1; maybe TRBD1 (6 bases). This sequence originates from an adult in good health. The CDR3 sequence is CASSFSGGRAFF. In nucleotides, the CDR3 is TGTGCCAGCAGCTTCTCGGGGGGCCGAGCTTTCTTT.